Shown below are 24 T cell receptor beta chains from a single sample sequenced in a study of T cell responses to AZD1222 COVID-19 vaccine. Clones were read by immunoSEQ multiplex PCR, and TCRdb kept only the in-frame ones, dropping some. The data hold some 180,000 clones, with about 93% observed a single time. The sample was peripheral blood, taken 28 days after the second dose of the MenACWY control vaccine. The receptors shown here come from an adult who received the MenACWY meningococcal vaccine as a control.

This chain connects TRBV20-1 to TRBJ2-7; a weak D match, TRBD2 (5 bases). V was cut by 1 base and J by 9 bases, with 7 bases left in between. The germline V gene has CDR1 DFQATT and CDR2 SNEGSKA (reference sequence). The CDR3 totals 10 residues. CDR3 DNA sequence: TGCAGTGCTAGAGGACGGGGGCAGTACTTC. This gives the protein CSARGRGQYF.

Worth noting for this clone: Compared with germline, one end of the junction differs, possibly owing to a read error. CDR3 protein: CASSSGLAREAQYF. The CDR3 coding sequence is TGCGCCAGCAGCTCCGGACTAGCGAGAGAGGCCCAGTACTTC. V is TRBV5-1 and J is TRBJ2-5; 9 bases line up with TRBD2. The CDR3 loop spans 14 amino acids. The germline CDR1 and CDR2 sequences are SGHRS and YFSETQ.

This rearrangement joins TRBV6-2 or TRBV6-3 to TRBJ1-1; D gene unclear. V was trimmed by 2 bases and J by 1 base, leaving 5 bases between them. Germline V gene data show CDR1 as MNHEY and CDR2 as SVGEGT. The CDR3 contains 13 residues. For the CDR3, the DNA is TGTGCCAGCAGTTACCTACCGAACACTGAAGCTTTCTTT. This translates into CASSYLPNTEAFF.

The rearrangement links TRBV5-1 to TRBJ1-1; TRBD1 matches at 8 bases. The J segment lost 7 bases and the V segment lost 4 bases, leaving 9 bases of the junction unmatched. Germline CDR1 is SGHRS and CDR2 is YFSETQ. This CDR3 comprises 14 residues. CDR3 sequence reads: CASSITGTGSEAFF. The CDR3 DNA follows: TGCGCCAGCAGCATAACCGGGACAGGTAGTGAAGCTTTCTTT.

The rearrangement uses TRBV27 and TRBJ1-6; possible D gene TRBD1, 6 bases. This CDR3 contains 17 residues. V was cut by 2 bases and J by 2 bases, with 13 bases left in between. The germline V gene has CDR1 MNHEY and CDR2 SMNVEV (reference sequence). This chain's CDR3 is CASSLRLSGAYNSPLHF. Written as DNA, the CDR3 is TGTGCCAGCAGTTTAAGGCTATCAGGGGCCTATAATTCACCCCTCCACTTT.

This rearrangement joins TRBV9 to TRBJ1-1; tentative D call: TRBD1 (5 bases). The CDR3 contains 15 residues. Germline V lookup: CDR1 SGDLS, CDR2 YYNGEE. Trimming removed 0 bases from V and 7 bases from J, with 16 bases in between. DNA for the CDR3: TGTGCCAGCAGCGTAGCGTCTGGAGGGGTGGGTGAAGCTTTCTTT. Protein product: CASSVASGGVGEAFF.

V and J are TRBV6-1 and TRBJ1-5; D gene unclear. CDR3 length: 15 residues. Germline V gene sequence: CDR1 MNHNS, CDR2 SASEGT. V was pared by 1 base and J by 4 bases, with 11 bases between. CDR3 sequence (DNA): TGTGCCAGCAGTGAAGATGTGTTTTGGAATCAGCCCCAGCATTTT. This gives the protein CASSEDVFWNQPQHF.

V usage is TRBV3-1 (or the pseudogene TRBV3-2) and J usage is TRBJ1-6; no clear D gene. Between the trimmed V and J ends, which lost 5 bases and 15 bases, there was a span of 11 bases. Per germline, CDR1 LGHDT and CDR2 YNNKEL (reference sequence). The CDR3 is 11 residues long. The CDR3 DNA follows: TGTGCCAGCAGCACGAACGACGTCCTCCACTTT. Amino acids: CASSTNDVLHF.

The gene calls are TRBV18 and TRBJ1-4; TRBD1 might be the D (5 bases). This CDR3 contains 14 residues. Germline V gives CDR1 KGHSH, CDR2 LQKENI. Trimming removed 2 bases from V and 13 bases from J, with 17 bases in between. CDR3 sequence: CASSPLDPRGSLFF. CDR3 coding DNA: TGTGCCAGCTCACCATTGGACCCCCGGGGGTCACTGTTTTTT.

The chain carries TRBV18 and TRBJ2-1; a possible D gene is TRBD1 (5 bases). The germline V gene encodes CDR1 KGHSH and CDR2 LQKENI. Trimming removed 0 bases from V and 3 bases from J, with 6 bases in between. The CDR3 has 14 residues. The CDR3 bases are TGTGCCAGCTCACCACCGACAGACTACAATGAGCAGTTCTTC. Its translation: CASSPPTDYNEQFF.

V usage is TRBV27 and J usage is TRBJ1-2; weak D call: TRBD1 (5 bases). V was cut by 3 bases and J by 7 bases, with 15 bases left in between. The V gene's germline CDR1 is MNHEY and CDR2 SMNVEV (reference sequence). This CDR3 spans 14 amino acids. In nucleotides, the CDR3 is TGTGCCAGCAGTTTGAGCGGGGCCCTAAGTGGCTACACCTTC. Residues: CASSLSGALSGYTF.

The rearrangement joins TRBV9 to TRBJ1-5, with D possibly matching TRBD1 (5 bases). The CDR3 runs 14 residues. Germline values: CDR1 SGDLS, CDR2 YYNGEE. V dropped 7 bases and J dropped 3 bases, with 14 bases sitting between them. The CDR3, as DNA: TGTGCCAGCGGCAGGGAAAATGACAATCAGCCCCAGCATTTT. It specifies CASGRENDNQPQHF.

This chain connects TRBV10-3 to TRBJ2-7; 11 bases map to TRBD1. The V gene end was trimmed by 6 bases and the J gene end by 6 bases; junction bases not matched to a gene: 1. This CDR3 spans 12 amino acids. Germline V gene lookup returns CDR1 ENHRY and CDR2 SYGVKD. The CDR3 DNA reads as TGTGCCATCAGGGGACAGGGGGGCGAGCAGTACTTC. It specifies CAIRGQGGEQYF.

The V gene is TRBV18, the J gene TRBJ2-5; unclear D gene. V lost 1 base and J lost 0, with 12 bases in between. CDR1 is KGHSH and CDR2 is LQKENI in the germline V gene. This CDR3 contains 16 residues. The CDR3 is CASSPRSHPYQETQYF. In DNA, the CDR3 is TGTGCCAGCTCACCACGTTCACATCCGTACCAAGAGACCCAGTACTTC.

This clone was recorded only once. The genes are TRBV9 and TRBJ2-6; possible D gene TRBD2, 7 bases. This CDR3 is 18 amino acids long. CDR1 SGDLS and CDR2 YYNGEE come from the germline V gene. The V end lost 1 base, the J end lost 0 bases, and 14 bases lay between the germline ends. The CDR3 spells CASSVTAGAISGANVLTF. The CDR3 DNA reads TGTGCCAGCAGCGTAACGGCGGGGGCCATCTCTGGGGCCAACGTCCTGACTTTC.

The V call is TRBV7-2, the J call TRBJ1-2, with 9 bases that match TRBD1. The CDR3 sequence is 15 residues long. V trimming: 0 bases; J trimming: 2 bases; junction bases outside the gene matches: 1. CDR1 is SGHTA, CDR2 FQGNSA, per germline. In DNA form, the CDR3 reads TGTGCCAGCAGCTTAGCGGGACAGGGCAACTATGGCTACACCTTC. Translated, it gives CASSLAGQGNYGYTF.

V gene TRBV27 combines with J gene TRBJ1-5, with TRBD1 matching 12 bases. This CDR3 comprises 16 residues. The trim removed 6 bases at V and 1 base at J, leaving 4 bases unmatched. Germline CDR1 and CDR2: MNHEY and SMNVEV (reference sequence). CDR3 region: CASRPGTGGSNQPQHF. The CDR3 nucleotides are TGTGCCAGCAGGCCGGGGACAGGGGGCAGCAATCAGCCCCAGCATTTT.

The V and J genes are TRBV4-3 and TRBJ1-1; D not certain. The CDR3 consists of 18 residues. V shed 0 bases and J shed 1 base, with 18 bases lying between them. Germline V gene lookup returns CDR1 LGHNA and CDR2 YSLEER. The CDR3 DNA reads as TGCGCCAGCAGCCAAGAGGTGTTTCGGGCGGAACCGAACACTGAAGCTTTCTTT. As protein: CASSQEVFRAEPNTEAFF.

The rearrangement uses TRBV4-2 and TRBJ2-7, with TRBD1 matching 7 bases. Germline assignment: CDR1 LGHNA and CDR2 YNFKEQ. V lost 4 bases and J lost 4; bases outside the gene matches: 16. The CDR3 spans 17 residues. The CDR3 loop is CASSPSFGDSLRYEQYF. CDR3 DNA sequence: TGTGCCAGCAGCCCGTCCTTTGGGGACAGTCTGCGGTACGAGCAGTACTTC.

The gene calls are TRBV7-8 and TRBJ1-1; D is perhaps TRBD1 (5 bases). The germline V gene has CDR1 SGHVS and CDR2 FQNEAQ. Trimming took 4 bases from V and 5 from J, leaving 17 bases between them. The CDR3 length is 15 residues. CDR3 DNA: TGTGCCAGCAGCTGGGGGTCCGCCGGAGGAACTGAAGCTTTCTTT. Amino acids: CASSWGSAGGTEAFF.

This clone turned up a few times. The rearrangement joins TRBV7-2 to TRBJ1-2, with D uncertain. The CDR3 has 12 amino acids. V was shortened by 11 bases and J by 4 bases, with 14 bases between the two germline ends. The germline CDR1 and CDR2 sequences are SGHTA and FQGNSA. Here the CDR3 DNA reads TGTGCCCCCGGACTTCCCGTCTATGGCTACACCTTC. It encodes CAPGLPVYGYTF.

The CDR3, as DNA: TGTGCCAGCTCGTCCGGACACCCTTCTGGCTACACCTTC. Translation: CASSSGHPSGYTF. This chain connects TRBV18 to TRBJ1-2, with D possibly being TRBD1 (5 bases). V lost 6 bases to trimming and J lost 7 bases, with 15 bases between them. Germline lookup yields CDR1 KGHSH and CDR2 LQKENI. The CDR3 contains 13 residues.

The chain joins TRBV5-1 to TRBJ1-1; a possible D gene is TRBD1 (5 bases). Deletions cut 4 bases from V and 0 bases from J, with 13 bases between. Per germline, CDR1 SGHRS and CDR2 YFSETQ. CDR3 length equals 15 residues. CDR3 DNA: TGCGCCAGCAGCCGGTTGGGGGATATGAACACTGAAGCTTTCTTT. It encodes CASSRLGDMNTEAFF.

This chain uses TRBV15 with TRBJ2-2, with D perhaps assigned TRBD1 or TRBD2 (5 bases each). The ends were cut back, 4 bases at V and 1 base at J, with 10 bases in the middle. Looked up from germline, CDR1 is LNHNV and CDR2 is YYDKDF (reference sequence). This CDR3 has 15 amino acids. This CDR3 is CATSTRGRNTGELFF. Written as DNA, the CDR3 is TGTGCCACCAGCACTCGGGGCAGGAACACCGGGGAGCTGTTTTTT.